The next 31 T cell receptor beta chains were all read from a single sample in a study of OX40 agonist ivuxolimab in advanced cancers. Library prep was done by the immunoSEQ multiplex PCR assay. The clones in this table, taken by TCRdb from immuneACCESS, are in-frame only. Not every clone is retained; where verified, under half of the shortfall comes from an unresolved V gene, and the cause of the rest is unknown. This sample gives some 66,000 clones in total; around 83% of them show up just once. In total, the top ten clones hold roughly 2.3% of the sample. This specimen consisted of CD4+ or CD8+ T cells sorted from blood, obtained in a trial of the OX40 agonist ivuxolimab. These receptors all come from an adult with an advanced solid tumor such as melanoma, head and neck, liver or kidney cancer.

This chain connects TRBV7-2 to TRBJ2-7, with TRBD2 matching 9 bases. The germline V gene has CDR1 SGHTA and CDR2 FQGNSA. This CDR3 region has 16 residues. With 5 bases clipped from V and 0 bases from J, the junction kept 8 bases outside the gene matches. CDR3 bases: TGTGCCAGCAGCACCCCCAGCGGGAGGCCCTCCTACGAGCAGTACTTC. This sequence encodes CASSTPSGRPSYEQYF.

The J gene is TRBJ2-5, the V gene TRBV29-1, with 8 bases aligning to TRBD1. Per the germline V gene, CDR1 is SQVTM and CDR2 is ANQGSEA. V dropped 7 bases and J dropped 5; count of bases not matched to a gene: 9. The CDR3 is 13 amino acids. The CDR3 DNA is TGCAGCGCTTCGACAGGGGTGGTCGAGACCCAGTACTTC. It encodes CSASTGVVETQYF.

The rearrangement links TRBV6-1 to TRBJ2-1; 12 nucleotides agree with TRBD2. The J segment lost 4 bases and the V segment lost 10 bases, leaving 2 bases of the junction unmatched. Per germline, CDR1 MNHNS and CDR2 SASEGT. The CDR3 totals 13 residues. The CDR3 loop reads CATGLAGYNEQFF. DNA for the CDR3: TGTGCCACCGGACTAGCGGGATACAATGAGCAGTTCTTC.

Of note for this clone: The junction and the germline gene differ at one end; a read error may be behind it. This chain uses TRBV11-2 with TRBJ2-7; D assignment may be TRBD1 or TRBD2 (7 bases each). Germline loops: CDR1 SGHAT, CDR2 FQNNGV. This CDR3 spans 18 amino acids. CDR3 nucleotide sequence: TGTGCCAGCAGCCTAGATCCTCGGAGGGAGGGGGCAAACTACGAGCAGTACTTC. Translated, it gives CASSLDPRREGANYEQYF. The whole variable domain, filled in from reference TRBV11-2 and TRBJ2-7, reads EAGVAQSPRYKIIEKRQSVAFWCNPISGHATLYWYQQILGQGPKLLIQFQNNGVVDDSQLPKDRFSAERLKGVDSTLKIQPAKLEDSAVYLCASSLDPRREGANYEQYFGPGTRLTVT.

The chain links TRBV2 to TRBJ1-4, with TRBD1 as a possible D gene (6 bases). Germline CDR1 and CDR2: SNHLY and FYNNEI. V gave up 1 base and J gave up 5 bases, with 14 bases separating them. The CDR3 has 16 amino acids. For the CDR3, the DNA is TGTGCCAGCAGTGAAGAAAGGACAGCCCTGAATGAAAAACTGTTTTTT. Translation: CASSEERTALNEKLFF. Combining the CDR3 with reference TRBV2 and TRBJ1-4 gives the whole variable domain EPEVTQTPSHQVTQMGQEVILRCVPISNHLYFYWYRQILGQKVEFLVSFYNNEISEKSEIFDDQFSVERPDGSNFTLKIRSTKLEDSAMYFCASSEERTALNEKLFFGSGTQLSVL.

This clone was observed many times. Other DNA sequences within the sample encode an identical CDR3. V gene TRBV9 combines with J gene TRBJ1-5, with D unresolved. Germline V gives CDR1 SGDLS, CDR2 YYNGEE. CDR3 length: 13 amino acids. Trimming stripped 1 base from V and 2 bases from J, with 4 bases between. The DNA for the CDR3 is TGTGCCAGCAGCGTATGGGGCAATCAGCCCCAGCATTTT. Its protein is CASSVWGNQPQHF.

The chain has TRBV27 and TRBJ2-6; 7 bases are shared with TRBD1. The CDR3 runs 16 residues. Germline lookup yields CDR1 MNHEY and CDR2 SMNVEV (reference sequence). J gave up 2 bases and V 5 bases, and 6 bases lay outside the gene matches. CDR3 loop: CASSLYQGAGANVLTF. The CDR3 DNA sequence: TGTGCCAGCAGTCTCTACCAGGGGGCTGGGGCCAACGTCCTGACTTTC. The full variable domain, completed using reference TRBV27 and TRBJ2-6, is EAQVTQNPRYLITVTGKKLTVTCSQNMNHEYMSWYRQDPGLGLRQIYYSMNVEVTDKGDVPEGYKVSRKEKRNFPLILESPSPNQTSLYFCASSLYQGAGANVLTFGAGSRLTVL.

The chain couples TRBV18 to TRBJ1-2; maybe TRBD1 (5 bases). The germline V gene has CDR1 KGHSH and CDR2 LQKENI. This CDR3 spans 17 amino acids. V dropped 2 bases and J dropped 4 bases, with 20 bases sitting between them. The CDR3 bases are TGTGCCAGCTCACCAAATTCCGGGGCCCGAACCGTCTATGGCTACACCTTC. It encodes CASSPNSGARTVYGYTF.

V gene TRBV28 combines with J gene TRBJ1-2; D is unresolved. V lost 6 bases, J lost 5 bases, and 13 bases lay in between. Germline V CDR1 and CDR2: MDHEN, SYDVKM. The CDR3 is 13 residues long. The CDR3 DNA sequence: TGTGCCAGCAGCCCCCCCGGTCTTTATGGCTACACCTTC. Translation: CASSPPGLYGYTF.

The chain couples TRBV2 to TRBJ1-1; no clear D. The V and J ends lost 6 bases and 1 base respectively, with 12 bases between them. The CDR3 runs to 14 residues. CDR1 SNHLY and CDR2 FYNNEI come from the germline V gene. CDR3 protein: CASRQDQSNTEAFF. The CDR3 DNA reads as TGTGCCAGCAGGCAGGATCAATCGAACACTGAAGCTTTCTTT.

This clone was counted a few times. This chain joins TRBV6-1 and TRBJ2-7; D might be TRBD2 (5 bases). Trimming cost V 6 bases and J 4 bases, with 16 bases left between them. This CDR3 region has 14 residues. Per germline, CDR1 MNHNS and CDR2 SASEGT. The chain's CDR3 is CASRLDVSGYEQYF. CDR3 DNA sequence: TGTGCCAGCAGATTGGACGTCTCGGGGTACGAGCAGTACTTC.

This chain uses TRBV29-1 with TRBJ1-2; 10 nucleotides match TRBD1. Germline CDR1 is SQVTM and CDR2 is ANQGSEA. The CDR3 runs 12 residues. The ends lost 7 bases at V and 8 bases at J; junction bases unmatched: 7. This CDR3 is CSAGTGVRGYTF. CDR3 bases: TGCAGCGCCGGGACAGGGGTTCGCGGCTACACCTTC.

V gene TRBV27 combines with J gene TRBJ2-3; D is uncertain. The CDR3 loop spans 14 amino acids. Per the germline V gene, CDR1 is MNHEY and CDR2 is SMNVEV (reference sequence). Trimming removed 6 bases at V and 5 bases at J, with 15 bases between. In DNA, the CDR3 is TGTGCCAGCAGCACCCCCTTAAAAATAGATACGCAGTATTTT. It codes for CASSTPLKIDTQYF.

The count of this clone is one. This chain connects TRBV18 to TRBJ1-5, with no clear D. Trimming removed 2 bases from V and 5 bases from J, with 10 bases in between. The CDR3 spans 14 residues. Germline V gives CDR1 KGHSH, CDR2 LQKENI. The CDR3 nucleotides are TGTGCCAGCTCACCAGGGAGGGAGGATCAGCCCCAGCATTTT. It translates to CASSPGREDQPQHF.

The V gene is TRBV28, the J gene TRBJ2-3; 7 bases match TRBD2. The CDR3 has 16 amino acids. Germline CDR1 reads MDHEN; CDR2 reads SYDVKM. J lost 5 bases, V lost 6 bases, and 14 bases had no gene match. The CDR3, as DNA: TGTGCCAGCAGCAAATCTCGGGCGGGAGTGTTAGATACGCAGTATTTT. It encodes CASSKSRAGVLDTQYF.

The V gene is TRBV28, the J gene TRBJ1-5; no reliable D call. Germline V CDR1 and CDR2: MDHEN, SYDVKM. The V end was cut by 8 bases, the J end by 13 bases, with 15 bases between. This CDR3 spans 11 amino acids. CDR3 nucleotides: TGTGCCAGCTCTCAACAGCATCCTCAGCATTTT. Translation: CASSQQHPQHF.

The CDR3 sequence is CASSEVQNDEKLFF. CDR3 coding DNA: TGCGCCAGCAGTGAGGTACAGAATGATGAAAAACTGTTTTTT. The rearrangement uses TRBV10-1 and TRBJ1-4; D ambiguous. V lost 2 bases and J lost 6, with 10 bases in between. The CDR3 has 14 residues. Germline assignment: CDR1 WNHNN and CDR2 SYGVQD (reference sequence).

The CDR3 reads CASSGGLADYNEQFF. CDR3 in DNA: TGTGCCAGCAGTGGGGGACTAGCCGACTACAATGAGCAGTTCTTC. The chain links TRBV25-1 to TRBJ2-1, with 9 bases matching TRBD2. The germline V gene has CDR1 MGHDK and CDR2 SYGVNS. Germline trimming cut 4 bases from V and 3 bases from J; bases unmatched to any gene: 4. The CDR3 runs to 15 residues.

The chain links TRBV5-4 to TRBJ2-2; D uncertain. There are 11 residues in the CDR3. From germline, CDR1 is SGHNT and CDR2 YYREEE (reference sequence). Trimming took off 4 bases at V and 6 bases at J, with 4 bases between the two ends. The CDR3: CASSRSGELFF. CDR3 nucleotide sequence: TGTGCCAGCAGCAGGTCCGGGGAGCTGTTTTTT.

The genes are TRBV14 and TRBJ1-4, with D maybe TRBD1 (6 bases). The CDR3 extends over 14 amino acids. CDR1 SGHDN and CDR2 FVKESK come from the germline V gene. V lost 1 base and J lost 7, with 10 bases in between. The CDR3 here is CASSQVTGGEKLFF. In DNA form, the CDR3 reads TGTGCCAGCAGCCAAGTGACAGGAGGTGAAAAACTGTTTTTT.

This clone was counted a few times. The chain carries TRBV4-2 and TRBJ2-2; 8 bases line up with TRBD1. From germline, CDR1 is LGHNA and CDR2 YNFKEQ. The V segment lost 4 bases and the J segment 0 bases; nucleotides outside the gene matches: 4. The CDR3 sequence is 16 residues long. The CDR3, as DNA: TGTGCCAGCAGCCTTGACAGGGGATCGAACACCGGGGAGCTGTTTTTT. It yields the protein CASSLDRGSNTGELFF.

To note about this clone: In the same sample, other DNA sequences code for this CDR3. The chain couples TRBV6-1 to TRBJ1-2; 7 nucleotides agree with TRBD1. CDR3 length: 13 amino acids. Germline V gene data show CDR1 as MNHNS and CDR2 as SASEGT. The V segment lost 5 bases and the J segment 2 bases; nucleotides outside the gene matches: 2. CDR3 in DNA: TGTGCCAGCAGTCAGACAGGGAACTATGGCTACACCTTC. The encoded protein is CASSQTGNYGYTF.

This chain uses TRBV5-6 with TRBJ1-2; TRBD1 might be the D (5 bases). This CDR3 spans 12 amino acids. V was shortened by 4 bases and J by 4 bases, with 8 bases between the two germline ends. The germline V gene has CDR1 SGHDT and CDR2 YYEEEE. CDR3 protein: CASSGTRYGYTF. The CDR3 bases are TGTGCCAGCAGCGGGACTCGCTATGGCTACACCTTC.

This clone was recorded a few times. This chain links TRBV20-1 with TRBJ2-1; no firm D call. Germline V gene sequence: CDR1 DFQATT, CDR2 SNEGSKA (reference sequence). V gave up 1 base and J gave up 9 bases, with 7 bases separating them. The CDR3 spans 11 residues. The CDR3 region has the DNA TGCAGTGCTAGAGGTTCGGGTGAGCAGTTCTTC. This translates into CSARGSGEQFF.

The CDR3 protein is CASTRTADYYGYTF. Here the CDR3 DNA reads TGTGCCAGCACCAGGACAGCTGACTACTATGGCTACACCTTC. The V and J genes are TRBV6-5 and TRBJ1-2; perhaps TRBD1 as D (6 bases). There are 14 residues in the CDR3. V dropped 7 bases and J dropped 3 bases, with 15 bases sitting between them. Germline-derived CDR1 and CDR2 are MNHEY and SVGAGI.

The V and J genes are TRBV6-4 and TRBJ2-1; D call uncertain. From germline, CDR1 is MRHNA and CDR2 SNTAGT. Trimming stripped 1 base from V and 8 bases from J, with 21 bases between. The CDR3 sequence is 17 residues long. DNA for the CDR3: TGTGCCAGCAGTGACTGGAAGGACCCCTCAGTGGTTGATGAGCAGTTCTTC. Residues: CASSDWKDPSVVDEQFF.

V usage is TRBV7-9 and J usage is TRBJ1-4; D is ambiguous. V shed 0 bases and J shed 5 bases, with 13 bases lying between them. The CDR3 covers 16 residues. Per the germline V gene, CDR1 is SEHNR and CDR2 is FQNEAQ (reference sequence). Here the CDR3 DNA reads TGTGCCAGCAGCTTAGCTGGGCAACCACAGAATGAAAAACTGTTTTTT. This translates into CASSLAGQPQNEKLFF. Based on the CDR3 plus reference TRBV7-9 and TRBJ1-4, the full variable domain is DTGVSQNPRHKITKRGQNVTFRCDPISEHNRLYWYRQTLGQGPEFLTYFQNEAQLEKSRLLSDRFSAERPKGSFSTLEIQRTEQGDSAMYLCASSLAGQPQNEKLFFGSGTQLSVL.

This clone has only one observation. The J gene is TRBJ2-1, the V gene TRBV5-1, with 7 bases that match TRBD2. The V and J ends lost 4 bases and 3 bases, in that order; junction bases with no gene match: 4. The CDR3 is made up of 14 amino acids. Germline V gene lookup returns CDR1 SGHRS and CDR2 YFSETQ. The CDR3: CASSPRDYYNEQFF. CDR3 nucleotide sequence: TGCGCCAGCAGCCCGCGGGACTACTACAATGAGCAGTTCTTC. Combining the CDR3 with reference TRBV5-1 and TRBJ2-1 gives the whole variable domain KAGVTQTPRYLIKTRGQQVTLSCSPISGHRSVSWYQQTPGQGLQFLFEYFSETQRNKGNFPGRFSGRQFSNSRSEMNVSTLELGDSALYLCASSPRDYYNEQFFGPGTRLTVL.

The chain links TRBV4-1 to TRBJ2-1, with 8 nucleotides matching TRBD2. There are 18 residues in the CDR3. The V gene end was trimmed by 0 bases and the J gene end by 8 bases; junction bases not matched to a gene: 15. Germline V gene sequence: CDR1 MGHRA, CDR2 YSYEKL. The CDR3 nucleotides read TGCGCCAGCAGCCAAGAATGGAGTTCGGGAGGGCCCTCGGATGAGCAGTTCTTC. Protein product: CASSQEWSSGGPSDEQFF.

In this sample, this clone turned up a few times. The CDR3 DNA is TGTGCCAGCAACCCCCGGACAGGGGAGGTGGATGGCTACACCTTC. Its protein is CASNPRTGEVDGYTF. The V call is TRBV2, the J call TRBJ1-2; 9 bases align to TRBD1. Looked up from germline, CDR1 is SNHLY and CDR2 is FYNNEI. The CDR3 spans 15 residues. Trimming took 7 bases from V and 6 from J; bases not matched to a gene: 12.

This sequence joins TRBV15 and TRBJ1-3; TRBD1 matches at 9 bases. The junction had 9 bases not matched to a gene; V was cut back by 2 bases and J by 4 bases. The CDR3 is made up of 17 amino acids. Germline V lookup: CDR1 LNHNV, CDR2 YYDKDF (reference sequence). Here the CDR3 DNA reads TGTGCCACCAGCAGAAAATTAGACAGGGGGTCAGGAAACACCATATATTTT. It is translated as CATSRKLDRGSGNTIYF.